A selection of T cell receptor beta chains follows, all from one sample in a study of metastatic and nonmetastatic thyroid tumors. TCRdb re-called clones via MiXCR from the PCR reads. There are approximately 15,000 clones in the sample; roughly 3.5% occur only once, and 23% lies in the top ten. Input material: tumor tissue. These receptors originate from a female donor with papillary thyroid cancer or a benign thyroid nodule (not recorded which). Some clones in this sample may be carry-over from other donors' samples. The CDR3 runs from the conserved cysteine through the conserved F or W. D genes are given only for firm matches. The size of a clone is reported for some rows only, either as once, few or many, or as a class for expanded clones.

CDR3 protein | CDR3 DNA | D gene | clone size | J gene | V gene
CASSLAVKAGVGYTF | TGTGCCAGCAGCTTAGCGGTCAAGGCAGGGGTTGGCTACACCTTC | NA | NA | TRBJ1-2 | TRBV7-2
CASSPLGAVVTGELFF | TGTGCCAGTAGTCCTCTGGGGGCTGTAGTCACCGGGGAGCTGTTTTTT | NA | few | TRBJ2-2 | TRBV19
CSARDLWTDTQYF | TGCAGTGCTAGAGATCTTTGGACAGATACGCAGTATTTT | NA | medium-sized | TRBJ2-3 | TRBV20-1
CASSEPPRFSYNEQFF | TGTGCCAGCAGTGAGCCCCCGCGGTTCTCCTACAATGAGCAGTTCTTC | NA | NA | TRBJ2-1 | TRBV6-1
CASSSDDRLKFF | TGTGCCAGTAGTTCCGACGACAGGTTAAAGTTCTTC | NA | NA | TRBJ2-1 | TRBV19
CASSKGTSGSTGELFF | TGCGCCAGCAGCAAGGGGACTAGCGGGAGTACCGGGGAGCTGTTTTTT | TRBD2 | NA | TRBJ2-2 | TRBV4-1
CASSAHGTSGIDEQFF | TGTGCCAGCAGCGCTCACGGGACTAGCGGGATCGATGAGCAGTTCTTC | TRBD2 | few | TRBJ2-1 | TRBV9
CAISPGQGANYGYTF | TGTGCCATCAGCCCCGGACAGGGGGCTAACTATGGCTACACCTTC | TRBD1 | few | TRBJ1-2 | TRBV10-3
CASSSVGSSYEQYF | TGTGCCAGCAGCTCAGTCGGGTCTTCCTACGAGCAGTACTTC | NA | few | TRBJ2-7 | TRBV11-2
CASRDTGDYEQYF | TGTGCCAGCAGGGACACAGGGGATTACGAGCAGTACTTC | TRBD1 | NA | TRBJ2-7 | TRBV6-1
CASSFGGTQYF | TGTGCCAGCAGTTTCGGGGGGACCCAGTACTTC | NA | NA | TRBJ2-5 | TRBV27
CASSQQGLAGDLFF | TGCGCCAGCAGCCAACAGGGATTGGCCGGGGATCTGTTTTTT | NA | NA | TRBJ2-2 | TRBV5-1
CSARGTNYGYTF | TGCAGTGCTAGGGGGACTAACTATGGCTACACCTTC | NA | NA | TRBJ1-2 | TRBV20-1
CASRPPGDGENLFF | TGTGCCAGCAGGCCTCCAGGGGATGGTGAAAACCTGTTTTTT | NA | NA | TRBJ1-4 | TRBV6-1
CASSPYPAGELFF | TGTGCCAGCAGTCCTTACCCAGCCGGGGAGCTGTTTTTT | NA | NA | TRBJ2-2 | TRBV28
CSAPGGGSYEQYF | TGCAGTGCTCCCGGGGGGGGCTCCTACGAGCAGTACTTC | TRBD2 | medium-sized | TRBJ2-7 | TRBV20-1
CASSLLIADRGGYTF | TGTGCCAGCAGCCTACTAATTGCGGACAGAGGTGGCTACACCTTC | NA | NA | TRBJ1-2 | TRBV14
CATSDTGGLPQHF | TGTGCCACCAGTGATACAGGGGGCCTGCCCCAGCATTTT | TRBD1 | many | TRBJ1-5 | TRBV24-1
CSLDVEAFF | TGCAGCTTAGACGTTGAAGCTTTCTTT | NA | few | TRBJ1-1 | TRBV29-1
CASSPAPGTSGRADNEQFF | TGTGCCAGCAGCCCCGCTCCCGGGACTAGCGGGAGGGCAGACAATGAGCAGTTCTTC | TRBD2 | NA | TRBJ2-1 | TRBV11-2
CASSFTSGSYEQYF | TGTGCCAGCAGCTTTACTAGCGGGAGTTACGAGCAGTACTTC | TRBD2 | NA | TRBJ2-7 | TRBV11-2
CASSQARPNTEAFF | TGTGCCAGCAGCCAAGCCAGGCCGAACACTGAAGCTTTCTTT | NA | few | TRBJ1-1 | TRBV28
CASSLVGQGGNEQFF | TGTGCCAGCAGCTTAGTCGGACAGGGGGGGAATGAGCAGTTCTTC | TRBD1 | NA | TRBJ2-1 | TRBV11-3
CASRENLVGAEQYF | TGTGCCAGCAGGGAAAACCTGGTCGGGGCCGAGCAGTACTTC | NA | few | TRBJ2-7 | TRBV12-3/TRBV12-4
CASSAGYRVDEQFF | TGTGCCAGTAGTGCAGGATATCGAGTTGATGAGCAGTTCTTC | NA | few | TRBJ2-1 | TRBV19
CSASPNTEAFF | TGCAGTGCTAGTCCGAACACTGAAGCTTTCTTT | NA | NA | TRBJ1-1 | TRBV20-1
CASTSVGTSGYNEQFF | TGCGCCAGCACTTCCGTCGGGACTAGCGGTTACAATGAGCAGTTCTTC | TRBD2 | medium-sized | TRBJ2-1 | TRBV5-1
CASSSGQVNTGELFF | TGCGCCAGCAGCTCGGGACAGGTTAACACCGGGGAGCTGTTTTTT | TRBD1 | NA | TRBJ2-2 | TRBV5-1
CASSRGSNEKLFF | TGTGCCAGCAGTAGGGGAAGTAATGAAAAACTGTTTTTT | NA | NA | TRBJ1-4 | TRBV12-3/TRBV12-4
CASTKGLALTDTQYF | TGTGCCAGCACCAAGGGACTAGCCCTAACAGATACGCAGTATTTT | TRBD2 | NA | TRBJ2-3 | TRBV2
CASSGGLAGVRVSHNEQFF | TGCGCCAGCAGCGGGGGACTAGCGGGAGTGCGGGTCAGTCACAATGAGCAGTTCTTC | TRBD2 | few | TRBJ2-1 | TRBV5-1
CATRRGAEETQYF | TGTGCCACCCGGCGGGGCGCGGAAGAGACCCAGTACTTC | NA | many | TRBJ2-5 | TRBV7-9
CASSFTGGTNEKLFF | TGTGCCAGCAGTTTTACAGGGGGGACTAATGAAAAACTGTTTTTT | TRBD1 | medium-sized | TRBJ1-4 | TRBV28
CASQGSTEAFF | TGTGCCAGTCAGGGGAGCACTGAAGCTTTCTTT | NA | NA | TRBJ1-1 | TRBV19
CAWSTTLGGTEAFF | TGTGCCTGGAGCACCACGTTAGGGGGCACTGAAGCTTTCTTT | NA | NA | TRBJ1-1 | TRBV30
CASSYSPGQGADTQYF | TGTGCCAGCAGTTACTCTCCGGGACAGGGTGCAGATACGCAGTATTTT | TRBD1 | NA | TRBJ2-3 | TRBV6-5
CASSPRGTYEQYF | TGTGCCAGCAGTCCAAGGGGAACCTACGAGCAGTACTTC | NA | NA | TRBJ2-7 | TRBV28
CASSPLRGYEQYF | TGCGCCAGCAGCCCGTTGAGGGGCTACGAGCAGTACTTC | NA | few | TRBJ2-7 | TRBV5-1
CASRDRGGSYEQYF | TGTGCCAGTAGGGACAGGGGAGGATCCTACGAGCAGTACTTC | TRBD1 | few | TRBJ2-7 | TRBV19
CASSYSLNRGTDTQYF | TGTGCCAGCAGTTACTCACTCAACAGGGGGACAGATACGCAGTATTTT | TRBD1 | few | TRBJ2-3 | TRBV6-6
CASLLPGSGNTIYF | TGTGCCAGCCTCCTCCCCGGCTCTGGAAACACCATATATTTT | NA | few | TRBJ1-3 | TRBV12-3/TRBV12-4
CASSEESMPNQPQHF | TGTGCCAGCAGTGAAGAGAGTATGCCGAATCAGCCCCAGCATTTT | NA | few | TRBJ1-5 | TRBV6-1
CASRQQGAGYGYTF | TGTGCCAGCAGGCAACAGGGGGCGGGCTATGGCTACACCTTC | TRBD1 | few | TRBJ1-2 | TRBV28
CASSYSRDRKNTIYF | TGTGCCAGCAGTTACTCACGGGATAGGAAAAACACCATATATTTT | NA | NA | TRBJ1-3 | TRBV6-5
CASSARERDYNEQFF | TGTGCCAGCAGCGCCCGCGAGCGGGACTACAATGAGCAGTTCTTC | TRBD2 | NA | TRBJ2-1 | TRBV12-3/TRBV12-4
CASSFSRETQYF | TGTGCCAGCAGCTTTTCACGGGAGACCCAGTACTTC | NA | medium-sized | TRBJ2-5 | TRBV7-2
CASARGAGELFF | TGCGCCAGCGCCCGAGGGGCCGGGGAGCTGTTTTTT | NA | NA | TRBJ2-2 | TRBV10-2
CASSPFTDYSYNEQFF | TGCGCCAGCAGCCCCTTCACAGACTACTCCTACAATGAGCAGTTCTTC | NA | many | TRBJ2-1 | TRBV4-1
CASKGERTSGKKSTDTQYF | TGTGCCAGCAAAGGAGAGAGAACTAGCGGGAAAAAGAGCACAGATACGCAGTATTTT | TRBD2 | many | TRBJ2-3 | TRBV6-1
CASSEFRDRSPYSPLHF | TGTGCCAGCAGTGAATTTCGGGACAGATCACCGTATTCACCCCTCCACTTT | TRBD1 | NA | TRBJ1-6 | TRBV25-1
CASSLGGANEQYF | TGTGCCAGCAGTTTAGGGGGTGCCAACGAGCAGTACTTC | NA | few | TRBJ2-7 | TRBV12-3/TRBV12-4
CASSIAYASEHSYEQYF | TGTGCCAGTAGTATCGCTTACGCTAGCGAACACTCCTACGAGCAGTACTTC | NA | NA | TRBJ2-7 | TRBV19
CAWSVKGGGEKLFF | TGTGCCTGGAGTGTAAAGGGGGGCGGTGAAAAACTGTTTTTT | NA | NA | TRBJ1-4 | TRBV30
CASTSSGGSRETQYF | TGCGCCAGCACCTCTAGCGGGGGTAGCAGAGAGACCCAGTACTTC | TRBD2 | NA | TRBJ2-5 | TRBV10-2
CASRGDRGGEKLFF | TGTGCCAGCAGGGGGGACAGGGGTGGTGAAAAACTGTTTTTT | TRBD1 | few | TRBJ1-4 | TRBV2
CASRRLLPQDFSGNTIYF | TGTGCCAGCAGGCGATTACTCCCACAGGATTTCTCTGGAAACACCATATATTTT | NA | NA | TRBJ1-3 | TRBV2
CASSRQGTYGYTF | TGTGCCAGCAGCCGGCAGGGGACCTATGGCTACACCTTC | NA | few | TRBJ1-2 | TRBV5-6
CSVVGAYGYTF | TGCAGCGTTGTAGGGGCCTATGGCTACACCTTC | NA | NA | TRBJ1-2 | TRBV29-1
CASSSADNHEQFF | TGTGCCAGCAGCTCAGCGGACAACCATGAGCAGTTCTTC | NA | few | TRBJ2-1 | TRBV7-3
CSARGEESTYEQYF | TGCAGTGCTAGGGGAGAGGAGAGTACCTACGAGCAGTACTTC | NA | NA | TRBJ2-7 | TRBV20-1